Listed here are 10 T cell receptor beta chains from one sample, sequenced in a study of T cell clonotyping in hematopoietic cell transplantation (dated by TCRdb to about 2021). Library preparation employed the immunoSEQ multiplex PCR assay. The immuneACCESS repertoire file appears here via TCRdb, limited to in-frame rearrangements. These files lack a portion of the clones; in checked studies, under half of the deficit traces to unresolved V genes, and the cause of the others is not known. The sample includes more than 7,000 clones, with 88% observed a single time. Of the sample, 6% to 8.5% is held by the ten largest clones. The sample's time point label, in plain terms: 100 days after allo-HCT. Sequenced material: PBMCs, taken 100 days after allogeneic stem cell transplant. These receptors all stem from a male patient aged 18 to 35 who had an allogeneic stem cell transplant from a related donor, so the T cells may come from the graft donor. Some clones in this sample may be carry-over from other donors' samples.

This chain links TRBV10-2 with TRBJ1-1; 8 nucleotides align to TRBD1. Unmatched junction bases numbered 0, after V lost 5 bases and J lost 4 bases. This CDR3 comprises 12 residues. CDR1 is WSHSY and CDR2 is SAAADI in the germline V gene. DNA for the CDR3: TGCGCCAGCAGTACAGGGGGCACTGAAGCTTTCTTT. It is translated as CASSTGGTEAFF.

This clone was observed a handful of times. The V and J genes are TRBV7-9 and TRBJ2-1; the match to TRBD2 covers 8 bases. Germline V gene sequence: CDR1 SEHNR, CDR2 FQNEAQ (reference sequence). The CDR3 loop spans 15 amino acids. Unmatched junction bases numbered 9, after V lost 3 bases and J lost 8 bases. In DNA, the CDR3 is TGTGCCAGCAGCTTGGGGCCGGGGGGGTTCGATGAGCAGTTCTTC. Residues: CASSLGPGGFDEQFF.

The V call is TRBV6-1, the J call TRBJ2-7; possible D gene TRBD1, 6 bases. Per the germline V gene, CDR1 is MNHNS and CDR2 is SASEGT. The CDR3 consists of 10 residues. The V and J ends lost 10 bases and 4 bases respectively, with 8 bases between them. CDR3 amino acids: CATQGYEQYV. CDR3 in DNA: TGTGCCACTCAGGGGTACGAGCAGTACGTC.

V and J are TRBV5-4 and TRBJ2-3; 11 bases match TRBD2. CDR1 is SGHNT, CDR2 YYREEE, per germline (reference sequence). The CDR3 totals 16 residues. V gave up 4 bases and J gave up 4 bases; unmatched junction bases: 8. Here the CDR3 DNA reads TGTGCCAGCAGCCACAGACTAGCGGGGTTGGCAGATACGCAGTATTTT. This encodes CASSHRLAGLADTQYF.

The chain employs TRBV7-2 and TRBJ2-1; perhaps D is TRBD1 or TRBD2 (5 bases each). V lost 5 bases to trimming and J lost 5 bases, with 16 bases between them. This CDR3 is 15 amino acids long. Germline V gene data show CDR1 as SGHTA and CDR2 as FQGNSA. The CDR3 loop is CASSAHPGPNNEQFF. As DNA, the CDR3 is TGTGCCAGCAGCGCTCATCCGGGACCAAACAATGAGCAGTTCTTC.

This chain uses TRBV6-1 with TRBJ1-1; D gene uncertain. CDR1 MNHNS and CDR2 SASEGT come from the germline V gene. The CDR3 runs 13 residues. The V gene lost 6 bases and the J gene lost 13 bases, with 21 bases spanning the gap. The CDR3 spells CASSELKAVKGFF. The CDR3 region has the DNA TGTGCCAGCAGCGAGTTAAAGGCAGTTAAAGGTTTCTTT.

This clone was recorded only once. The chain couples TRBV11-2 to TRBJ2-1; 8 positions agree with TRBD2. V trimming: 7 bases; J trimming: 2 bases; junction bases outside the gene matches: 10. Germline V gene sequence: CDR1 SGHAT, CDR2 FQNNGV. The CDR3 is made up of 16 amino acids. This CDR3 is CASTINGRAPYNEQFF. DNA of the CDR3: TGTGCCAGCACCATAAACGGGAGGGCCCCCTACAATGAGCAGTTCTTC.

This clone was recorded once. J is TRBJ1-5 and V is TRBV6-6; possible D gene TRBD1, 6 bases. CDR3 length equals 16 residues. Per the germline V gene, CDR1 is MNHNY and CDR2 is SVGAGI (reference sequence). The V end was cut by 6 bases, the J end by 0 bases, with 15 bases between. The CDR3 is CASRPGVLISNQPQHF. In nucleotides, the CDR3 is TGTGCCAGCAGGCCAGGGGTCCTAATTAGCAATCAGCCCCAGCATTTT.

This CDR3 reads CAISESGRASYEQYV. CDR3 sequence (DNA): TGTGCCATCAGTGAGAGCGGGAGGGCCTCCTACGAGCAGTACGTC. The chain recombines TRBV10-3 with TRBJ2-7; 10 bases map to TRBD2. Germline V lookup: CDR1 ENHRY, CDR2 SYGVKD. V lost 2 bases and J lost 0; bases outside the gene matches: 1. The CDR3 runs to 15 residues.

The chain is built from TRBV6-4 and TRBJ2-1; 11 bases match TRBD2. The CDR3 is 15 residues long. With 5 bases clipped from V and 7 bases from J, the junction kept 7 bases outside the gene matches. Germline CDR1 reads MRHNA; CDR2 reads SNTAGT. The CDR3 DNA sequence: TGTGCCAGCAGTCAAACTAGCGGGAGTGGTAATGAGCAGTTCTTC. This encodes CASSQTSGSGNEQFF.